Shown below are 4 T cell receptor beta chains from a single sample sequenced in a study of cytomegalovirus exposure and HLA in healthy donors. Researchers ran the PCR with 60 Vbeta and 13 Jbeta primers. Profiled with immunoSEQ multiplex PCR; TCRdb holds only in-frame clones, not every one. The sample yields 150,000 or so clones, approximately 77% seen once. Sample: PBMCs. These receptors originate from a man between 45 and 60 years old in good health and CMV-seropositive.

There are a few counts of this clone. This chain uses TRBV27 with TRBJ2-2, with TRBD2 matching 11 bases. Unmatched junction bases numbered 12, after V lost 10 bases and J lost 5 bases. Germline V CDR1 and CDR2: MNHEY, SMNVEV (reference sequence). The CDR3 is made up of 16 amino acids. DNA for the CDR3: TGTGCCACCCGCCCCCTAGCGGGGGGAACAACCGGGGAGCTGTTTTTT. Translation: CATRPLAGGTTGELFF.

V and J are TRBV10-1 and TRBJ1-5; D possibly corresponds to TRBD1 (5 bases). This CDR3 region has 14 residues. Trimming cost V 5 bases and J 5 bases, with 13 bases left between them. Per germline, CDR1 WNHNN and CDR2 SYGVQD (reference sequence). CDR3 bases: TGCGCCAGCAGTACCGGGGGACCCGATCAGCCCCAGCATTTT. This codes for CASSTGGPDQPQHF.

V and J are TRBV7-9 and TRBJ2-6; 7 nucleotides line up with TRBD1. CDR1 is SEHNR and CDR2 is FQNEAQ in the germline V gene (reference sequence). The V and J ends lost 5 bases and 0 bases, in that order; junction bases with no gene match: 13. This CDR3 region has 19 residues. The CDR3 region is CASSAGRQGAHSGANVLTF. The DNA of the CDR3 is TGTGCCAGCAGCGCCGGCCGACAGGGTGCCCACTCTGGGGCCAACGTCCTGACTTTC.

This sequence joins TRBV6-6 and TRBJ1-4; D gene ambiguous. The CDR3 loop spans 14 amino acids. Trimming removed 2 bases at V and 0 bases at J, with 4 bases between. Germline V gene lookup returns CDR1 MNHNY and CDR2 SVGAGI (reference sequence). CDR3 sequence (DNA): TGTGCCAGCAGTTACAGCGCAACTAATGAAAAACTGTTTTTT. Protein sequence: CASSYSATNEKLFF.